This T cell receptor beta chain was sequenced during a study of naive CD8 T cells in extremely preterm neonates. Points from the study as a whole: Compared with all age groups, preterm neonates showed less repertoire richness. Term neonates 0.4% to 0.5%, young children about 0.029%, adults about 0.01%; preterm neonates shared approximately 2.5%. Preterm samples differed in productive template counts; sample size was small. Relative to older groups, preterm infants had shorter, less trimmed CDR3s with fewer N additions.

Repertoires were generated with immunoSEQ multiplex PCR, while TCRdb's copy carries only in-frame clones and drops some. The sample yields 21,000 or so clones, approximately 89% seen once. Extremely preterm births at roughly 23-28 weeks of gestation supplied the samples. As to this clone: Its antigen is still unknown.

The TCR was taken from a boy who was born preterm. Input material: naive CD8+ T cells from cord blood.

CDR3 in amino acids: CARKYEQYF. The CDR3 DNA follows: TGTGCCAGAAAATACGAGCAGTACTTC. The V gene is TRBV6-6, the J gene TRBJ2-7; D is unclear. Trimming shortened V by 9 bases and J by 4 bases, and 4 bases separated the two germline ends. The CDR3 runs to 9 residues. Germline CDR1 is MNHNY and CDR2 is SVGAGI (reference sequence).